This TCR beta chain was found in a study of T cells expressing NK-cell markers. About the study: Most of the eight sequenced donors tested HCMV-seropositive; one tested seronegative. Regarding the study as a whole: These clonotypes, the leaders elsewhere, also led the CD3+CD56-NKG2C+ fraction in four donors.

TCRdb reanalyzed the 5' RACE reads, giving one entry per CDR3 protein sequence and no DNA. Reported are under 200,000 distinct CDR3 sequences; the ten largest clones contain around 18%. In the case of this clonotype: Its antigen is not identified.

Germline loops: CDR1 LGHDT, CDR2 YNNKEL (reference sequence). This CDR3 spans 14 amino acids. This chain links TRBV3-1 with TRBJ2-3; the D call from TCRdb, TRBD1, cannot be confirmed without DNA. This TCR derives from a woman aged 18-70 years in good health. The material sequenced was blood T cells: a sorted CD56 or NKG2C T cell subset, CD4+ or CD8+ T cells, or bulk PBMC T cells (not recorded which). CDR3 in amino acids: CASSRTSEGDTQYF.